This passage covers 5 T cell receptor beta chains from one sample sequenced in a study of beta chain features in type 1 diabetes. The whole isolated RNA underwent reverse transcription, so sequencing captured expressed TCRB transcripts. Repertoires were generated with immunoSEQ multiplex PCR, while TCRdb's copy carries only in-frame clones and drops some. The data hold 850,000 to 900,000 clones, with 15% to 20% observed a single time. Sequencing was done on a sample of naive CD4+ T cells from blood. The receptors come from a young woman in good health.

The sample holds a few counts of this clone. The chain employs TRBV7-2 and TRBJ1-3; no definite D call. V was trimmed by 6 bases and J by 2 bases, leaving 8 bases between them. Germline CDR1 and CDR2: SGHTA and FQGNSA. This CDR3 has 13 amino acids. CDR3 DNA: TGTGCCAGCAGGCCCACCGCTGGAAACACCATATATTTT. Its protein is CASRPTAGNTIYF.

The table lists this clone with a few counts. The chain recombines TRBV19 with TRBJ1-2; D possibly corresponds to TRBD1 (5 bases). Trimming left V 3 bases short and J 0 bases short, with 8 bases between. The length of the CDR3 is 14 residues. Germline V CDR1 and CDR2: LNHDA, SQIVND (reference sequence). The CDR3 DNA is TGTGCCAGTAGTATTACCAGGGCTAACTATGGCTACACCTTC. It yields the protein CASSITRANYGYTF.

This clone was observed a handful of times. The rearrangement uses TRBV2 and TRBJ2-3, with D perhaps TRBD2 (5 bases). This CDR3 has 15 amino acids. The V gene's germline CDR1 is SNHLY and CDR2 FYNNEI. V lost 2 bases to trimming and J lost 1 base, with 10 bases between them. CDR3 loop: CASSERSGGTDTQYF. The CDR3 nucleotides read TGTGCCAGCAGTGAAAGGAGCGGAGGCACAGATACGCAGTATTTT.

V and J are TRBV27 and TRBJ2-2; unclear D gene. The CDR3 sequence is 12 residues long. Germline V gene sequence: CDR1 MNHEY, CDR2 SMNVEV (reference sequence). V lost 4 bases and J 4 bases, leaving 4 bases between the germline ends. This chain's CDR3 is CASSYITGELFF. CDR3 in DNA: TGTGCCAGCAGTTATATCACCGGGGAGCTGTTTTTT.

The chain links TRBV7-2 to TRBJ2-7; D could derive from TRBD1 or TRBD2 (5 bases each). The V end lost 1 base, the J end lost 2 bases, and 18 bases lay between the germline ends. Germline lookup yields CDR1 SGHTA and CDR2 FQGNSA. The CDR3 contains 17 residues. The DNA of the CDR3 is TGTGCCAGCAGCTTAGTTCATGGGGGAGCGGTCCCCTACGAGCAGTACTTC. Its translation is CASSLVHGGAVPYEQYF.